These 20 T cell receptor beta chains were sequenced from one sample in a study of shared clonotypes between healthy human individuals. Assay used: immunoSEQ multiplex PCR; TCRdb lists only in-frame clones, some missing. The repertoire holds roughly 2.6 million clones, with around nine tenths as singletons. The sample taken for sequencing was naive CD4+ T cells sorted from blood. Subset specified: CD45RA+ positively selected. The receptors derive from a man aged 18 to 29 in good health.

This clone has a single count. The chain combines TRBV18 with TRBJ2-1; TRBD1 agrees at 10 bases. The CDR3 extends over 18 amino acids. V shed 5 bases and J 6 bases; nucleotides not matched to a gene: 16. The germline V gene encodes CDR1 KGHSH and CDR2 LQKENI. CDR3 DNA: TGTGCCAGCTCAAGCCTCGACAGGGGGCGATTAGTCCCCAATGAGCAGTTCTTC. Protein sequence: CASSSLDRGRLVPNEQFF. The entire variable domain, with the rest obtained from reference TRBV18 and TRBJ2-1, is as follows: NAGVMQNPRHLVRRRGQEARLRCSPMKGHSHVYWYRQLPEEGLKFMVYLQKENIIDESGMPKERFSAEFPKEGPSILRIQQVVRGDSAAYFCASSSLDRGRLVPNEQFFGPGTRLTVL.

The chain carries TRBV18 and TRBJ2-7; 9 bases are shared with TRBD1. J was trimmed by 3 bases and V by 6 bases; bases with no gene match: 3. This CDR3 region has 13 residues. Germline V CDR1 and CDR2: KGHSH, LQKENI. The CDR3 DNA reads TGTGCCAGCTCGTCGACAGGGGGCTACGAGCAGTACTTC. Its translation is CASSSTGGYEQYF. Full variable domain (missing parts from reference TRBV18 and TRBJ2-7): NAGVMQNPRHLVRRRGQEARLRCSPMKGHSHVYWYRQLPEEGLKFMVYLQKENIIDESGMPKERFSAEFPKEGPSILRIQQVVRGDSAAYFCASSSTGGYEQYFGPGTRLTVT.

The J gene is TRBJ2-6, the V gene TRBV27; D uncertain. Between the trimmed V and J ends, which lost 1 base and 2 bases, there was a span of 6 bases. This CDR3 is 15 amino acids long. Per germline, CDR1 MNHEY and CDR2 SMNVEV (reference sequence). This chain's CDR3 is CASSLLQAGANVLTF. The DNA for the CDR3 is TGTGCCAGCAGTTTATTGCAGGCTGGGGCCAACGTCCTGACTTTC.

This clone was recorded only once. The chain links TRBV5-4 to TRBJ1-2; TRBD1 agrees at 7 bases. The length of the CDR3 is 16 residues. Germline lookup yields CDR1 SGHNT and CDR2 YYREEE (reference sequence). V was pared by 4 bases and J by 5 bases, with 14 bases of the junction left unmatched. The CDR3 region is CASSTGPGQIVYGYTF. In DNA form, the CDR3 reads TGTGCCAGCAGCACCGGACCGGGACAGATAGTTTATGGCTACACCTTC.

The chain is built from TRBV6-4 and TRBJ1-2; possible D gene TRBD1, 5 bases. The CDR3 has 15 residues. In germline, CDR1 is MRHNA, CDR2 SNTAGT. Trimming removed 5 bases at V and 4 bases at J, with 17 bases between. The CDR3 sequence: CASSPLGQIPYGYTF. The CDR3 DNA reads as TGTGCCAGCAGTCCTCTTGGACAAATCCCCTATGGCTACACCTTC.

The rearrangement links TRBV5-6 to TRBJ2-6; D not certain. V was shortened by 2 bases and J by 0 bases, with 6 bases between the two germline ends. The germline CDR1 and CDR2 sequences are SGHDT and YYEEEE. The CDR3 has 15 residues. The CDR3 DNA is TGTGCCAGCAGCTTTATAAGCTCTGGGGCCAACGTCCTGACTTTC. Translated, it gives CASSFISSGANVLTF.

The chain uses TRBV7-6 and TRBJ1-4, with D unresolved. V was clipped by 2 bases and J by 4 bases, with 14 bases between them. CDR3 length: 16 residues. CDR1 SGHVS and CDR2 FNYEAQ come from the germline V gene. This CDR3 is CASSLNYGLFNEKLFF. Written as DNA, the CDR3 is TGTGCCAGCAGCTTAAATTATGGGCTGTTTAATGAAAAACTGTTTTTT. The full variable domain, its missing parts supplied by reference TRBV7-6 and TRBJ1-4, is GAGVSQSPRYKVTKRGQDVALRCDPISGHVSLYWYRQALGQGPEFLTYFNYEAQQDKSGLPNDRFSAERPEGSISTLTIQRTEQRDSAMYRCASSLNYGLFNEKLFFGSGTQLSVL.

A note on this clone: Distinct nucleotide sequences in the sample also encode this CDR3. The chain employs TRBV18 and TRBJ1-3, with TRBD1 as a possible D gene (5 bases). There are 15 residues in the CDR3. V was shortened by 3 bases and J by 0 bases, with 9 bases between the two germline ends. Germline V CDR1 and CDR2: KGHSH, LQKENI. DNA of the CDR3: TGTGCCAGCTCACCTGGGGCGAACTCTGGAAACACCATATATTTT. Residues: CASSPGANSGNTIYF.

The gene calls are TRBV30 and TRBJ1-1; D not resolved. Germline values: CDR1 GTSNPN, CDR2 SVGIG (reference sequence). Deletions cut 4 bases from V and 5 bases from J, with 17 bases between. The CDR3 is 14 residues long. The CDR3 is CAWTGKRVRTEAFF. The CDR3 bases are TGTGCCTGGACCGGTAAAAGGGTTCGGACTGAAGCTTTCTTT.

The chain uses TRBV5-4 and TRBJ2-7; no clear D gene. The length of the CDR3 is 13 residues. V shed 3 bases and J shed 3 bases, with 10 bases lying between them. Germline V gene lookup returns CDR1 SGHNT and CDR2 YYREEE (reference sequence). The CDR3: CASSSPGIYEQYF. CDR3 coding DNA: TGTGCCAGCAGCTCCCCTGGGATCTACGAGCAGTACTTC.

On this clone itself: Other DNA variants within this sample encode the same CDR3. The rearrangement joins TRBV5-1 to TRBJ2-7; a possible D gene is TRBD2 (5 bases). CDR3 length: 13 residues. Per the germline V gene, CDR1 is SGHRS and CDR2 is YFSETQ. V was shortened by 0 bases and J by 3 bases, with 7 bases between the two germline ends. The CDR3 region has the DNA TGCGCCAGCAGCTTGGGACTAAACTACGAGCAGTACTTC. This codes for CASSLGLNYEQYF.

The chain carries TRBV6-1 and TRBJ1-1, with TRBD1 identical over 9 bases. This CDR3 is built from 14 residues. Germline CDR1 reads MNHNS; CDR2 reads SASEGT. V was clipped by 5 bases and J by 5 bases; unmatched bases: 6. CDR3 nucleotide sequence: TGTGCCAGCAGTAGGACAGGGGTGAGGACTGAAGCTTTCTTT. It is translated as CASSRTGVRTEAFF.

In this sample, this clone turned up a few times. The chain joins TRBV5-4 to TRBJ2-7, with TRBD2 matching over 9 bases. V was pared by 1 base and J by 6 bases, with 8 bases of the junction left unmatched. Germline V CDR1 and CDR2: SGHNT, YYREEE (reference sequence). The CDR3 is made up of 15 amino acids. The CDR3 DNA is TGTGCCAGCAGCTTGCCGGGACTAGCCAATATCGAGCAGTACTTC. It translates to CASSLPGLANIEQYF.

V and J are TRBV6-5 and TRBJ1-1; D possibly corresponds to TRBD1 (6 bases). This CDR3 region has 14 residues. Germline V gene sequence: CDR1 MNHEY, CDR2 SVGAGI. With 7 bases removed from V and 0 bases from J, the gap between germline ends came to 12 bases. The CDR3 coding sequence is TGTGCCAGCAAGGGCCAGGGGATGAACACTGAAGCTTTCTTT. Amino acids: CASKGQGMNTEAFF.

The rearrangement links TRBV2 to TRBJ2-5; 14 bases are a match to TRBD2. V was pared by 10 bases and J by 4 bases, with 5 bases of the junction left unmatched. This CDR3 contains 14 residues. The germline CDR1 and CDR2 sequences are SNHLY and FYNNEI. CDR3: CAIPGTSGGETQYF. The CDR3 bases are TGTGCCATTCCCGGGACTAGCGGGGGAGAGACCCAGTACTTC.

Worth noting for this clone: Other DNA sequences of this sample code for an identical CDR3. The rearrangement links TRBV5-4 to TRBJ2-7; a weak D match, TRBD1 (5 bases). V was shortened by 0 bases and J by 2 bases, with 6 bases between the two germline ends. Looked up from germline, CDR1 is SGHNT and CDR2 is YYREEE (reference sequence). The CDR3 length is 13 residues. The chain's CDR3 is CASSLGRAYEQYF. Here the CDR3 DNA reads TGTGCCAGCAGCTTGGGCAGGGCCTACGAGCAGTACTTC.

This clone was observed a few times. V gene TRBV11-1 combines with J gene TRBJ2-7; 7 nucleotides match TRBD2. The CDR3 consists of 14 residues. V was pared by 5 bases and J by 4 bases, with 8 bases of the junction left unmatched. Looked up from germline, CDR1 is SGHAT and CDR2 is FQDESV (reference sequence). The CDR3 nucleotides read TGTGCCAGCAGCCCCGGGACTAAAGTTTACGAGCAGTACTTC. This codes for CASSPGTKVYEQYF.

This clone has only one observation. This sample also contains other DNA sequences that code for the same CDR3. V usage is TRBV11-3 and J usage is TRBJ2-3, with a tentative D call TRBD2 (6 bases). The germline V and J ends were trimmed by 3 bases and 1 base, with 8 bases remaining between them. This CDR3 is 14 amino acids long. Germline V gene sequence: CDR1 SGHNT, CDR2 YENEEA. Here the CDR3 DNA reads TGTGCCAGCAGCTTGGGGGGAGGCACAGATACGCAGTATTTT. Amino acids: CASSLGGGTDTQYF. The whole variable domain, remainder taken from reference TRBV11-3 and TRBJ2-3, is EAGVVQSPRYKIIEKKQPVAFWCNPISGHNTLYWYLQNLGQGPELLIRYENEEAVDDSQLPKDRFSAERLKGVDSTLKIQPAELGDSAVYLCASSLGGGTDTQYFGPGTRLTVL.

This clone showed up just a few times. No conserved phenylalanine or tryptophan is present at the end of the CDR3, so a read error is the likely explanation. The DNA is omitted, as the CDR3 cannot be located on it reliably, and the CDR3 follows TCRdb's listing. The chain is built from TRBV2 and TRBJ1-1; no DNA check was done on the table's D call, TRBD1. Germline assignment: CDR1 SNHLY and CDR2 FYNNEI. The CDR3 is 10 amino acids long, termini counted. The CDR3 sequence: CASSDLWGWM.

The chain combines TRBV6-1 with TRBJ1-5; TRBD1 matches at 7 bases. Germline CDR1 MNHNS, CDR2 SASEGT. The V and J ends lost 8 bases and 5 bases, in that order; junction bases with no gene match: 6. This CDR3 is built from 13 residues. The CDR3 nucleotides read TGTGCCAGCGCAAGACAGGGCTATCAGCCCCAGCATTTT. Translation: CASARQGYQPQHF.